Listed below are T cell receptor beta chains from one sample, sequenced in a study of cytomegalovirus exposure and HLA in healthy donors. Method: immunoSEQ multiplex PCR; TCRdb's copy keeps in-frame clones and lacks some. The sample holds 90,000 to 150,000 clones, 60% to 85% seen once. Material: PBMCs. The receptors shown here come from a woman aged 30 to 39 in good health and CMV-seropositive. The CDR3 runs from the conserved cysteine through the conserved F or W. Each record gives: V gene, clone size, J gene, D gene, CDR3 DNA, CDR3 protein. The D gene is left open where the match is weak. Clone size is shown for a subset of rows, as once, few, many or a class of expanded clone.

TRBV10-3	.	TRBJ2-7	.	TGTGCCATCAGTGACGGGGGAGGGCAGTACTTC	CAISDGGGQYF
TRBV6-6	.	TRBJ2-1	.	TGTGCCAGCAGTCTGGAAGGACGGAGGGATGAGCAGTTCTTC	CASSLEGRRDEQFF
TRBV18	.	TRBJ2-5	.	TGTGCCAGCTCACCACTGAGATACCATCCAAGGGGCTGGACCCAGTACTTC	CASSPLRYHPRGWTQYF
TRBV2	.	TRBJ2-4	.	TGTGCCAGCAGTGAAGCGCTACAGGCCCCCCAAAACATTCAGTACTTC	CASSEALQAPQNIQYF
TRBV29-1	once	TRBJ2-1	TRBD1	TGCAGCGTGGGGACAGGGGCCAAGGTTATTGAGCAGTTCTTC	CSVGTGAKVIEQFF
TRBV5-1	.	TRBJ1-1	.	TGCGCCAGCAGCTCACAGGGTTTCGCTGAAGCTTTCTTT	CASSSQGFAEAFF
TRBV7-6	.	TRBJ2-2	.	TGTGCCAGCAGCTTAGACGCGGGGCTCTACACCGGGGAGCTGTTTTTT	CASSLDAGLYTGELFF
TRBV5-5	.	TRBJ2-4	.	TGTGCCAGCAGCATTGGCCCCGTTCTAGCCAAAAACATTCAGTACTTC	CASSIGPVLAKNIQYF
TRBV5-4	.	TRBJ2-2	TRBD1	TGTGCCAGCAGCCCTGGGACAGGGGTGGGCGGGGAGCTGTTTTTT	CASSPGTGVGGELFF
TRBV2	.	TRBJ2-3	.	TGTGCCAGCAGTGAAGGAGGAGATACGCAGTATTTT	CASSEGGDTQYF
TRBV30	.	TRBJ2-5	TRBD2	TGTGCCTGGAGTGTATCGGGGGCGGGGGGCATTAGCCACTTC	CAWSVSGAGGISHF
TRBV18	.	TRBJ2-2	TRBD2	TGTGCCAGCTCACCCCTAGCGGGGCTGAACACCGGGGAGCTGTTTTTT	CASSPLAGLNTGELFF
TRBV2	.	TRBJ2-6	.	TGTGCCAGCAGTGAACTCTCTGGGGCCAACGTCCTGACTTTC	CASSELSGANVLTF
TRBV28	.	TRBJ2-3	TRBD2	TGTGCCAGCAGTTTATGGGGCGGGGGTCGGGATACGCAGTATTTT	CASSLWGGGRDTQYF
TRBV7-7	.	TRBJ2-5	TRBD1	TGTGCCAGTCTACTAAACAGGGGTGGCCAAGAGACCCAGTACTTC	CASLLNRGGQETQYF
TRBV5-4	.	TRBJ2-1	.	TGTGCCAGCAGCCCGAGGGCTGCGAAGGAGGAGCAGTTCTTC	CASSPRAAKEEQFF
TRBV7-9	few	TRBJ1-4	TRBD1	TGTGCCAGCAGCTGGACCGGGACAGGGGGAGAAAAACTGTTTTTT	CASSWTGTGGEKLFF
TRBV10-2	.	TRBJ1-5	TRBD1	TGCGCCAGCAGTGAGCCCCGGGACAGGGGAACCTATAGCAATCAGCCCCAGCATTTT	CASSEPRDRGTYSNQPQHF
TRBV4-3	few	TRBJ2-5	TRBD2	TGCGCCAGCAGCCTCCGACTAGCAGGGGAGACCCAGTACTTC	CASSLRLAGETQYF
TRBV7-2	.	TRBJ2-1	TRBD2	TGTGCCAGCAGCTTAAGTAGCGGGGGGCGCGATGAGCAGTTCTTC	CASSLSSGGRDEQFF
TRBV6-6	once	TRBJ1-1	.	TGTGCCAGCAGTTTACTCGGACAGCGGAACACTGAAGCTTTCTTT	CASSLLGQRNTEAFF
TRBV4-2	.	TRBJ2-6	.	TGTGCCAGCAGCCGCGATCCCACAGGCTCTGGGGCCAACGTCCTGACTTTC	CASSRDPTGSGANVLTF
TRBV19	.	TRBJ1-2	TRBD1	TGTGCCAGTAGTACCAGGGACAGATATGGCTACACCTTC	CASSTRDRYGYTF
TRBV28	.	TRBJ1-2	.	TGTGCCAGCAGCGCTCAGGGGATAAGCTATGGCTACACCTTC	CASSAQGISYGYTF
TRBV4-1	.	TRBJ2-1	TRBD2	TGCGCCAGCAGCCAAGGTCCAGCGGGGGGGAGGAATGAGCAGTTCTTC	CASSQGPAGGRNEQFF
TRBV7-9	once	TRBJ2-3	.	TGTGCCAGCAGCTACTCTAGCACAGATACGCAGTATTTT	CASSYSSTDTQYF
TRBV11-2	.	TRBJ1-2	TRBD1	TGTGCCAGCACCACGACGACAGGGTTTGGCTACACCTTC	CASTTTTGFGYTF
TRBV4-3	.	TRBJ2-2	.	TGCGCCAGCAGCCAAGTGAGATACACCGGGGAGCTGTTTTTT	CASSQVRYTGELFF
TRBV6-6	.	TRBJ1-6	TRBD1	TGTGCCAGCAGCTCCGGGACAGGGCATAATTCACCCCTCCACTTT	CASSSGTGHNSPLHF
TRBV27	.	TRBJ2-7	.	TGTGCCAGCAGCCAACAGGGATCAACCTACGAGCAGTACTTC	CASSQQGSTYEQYF
TRBV7-2	.	TRBJ2-7	.	TGTGCCAGCAGCTTATGGCTTGGCCCCGATTACGAGCAGTACTTC	CASSLWLGPDYEQYF
TRBV7-2	.	TRBJ2-7	TRBD2	TGTGCCAGCAGCTTAGCCTCTAGCGGTTGGTCCTACGAGCAGTACTTC	CASSLASSGWSYEQYF
TRBV7-9	.	TRBJ2-5	.	TGTGCCAGCAGCCCACGGGGACTTGGGGAGACCCAGTACTTC	CASSPRGLGETQYF
TRBV4-1	.	TRBJ1-4	.	TGCGCCAGCAGCCCAAGCGGCGGCACCGCAACTAATGAAAAACTGTTTTTT	CASSPSGGTATNEKLFF
TRBV28	.	TRBJ1-5	.	TGTGCCAGCAGTTTCGCAGGTGTTGGTAGCAATCAGCCCCAGCATTTT	CASSFAGVGSNQPQHF
TRBV7-3	few	TRBJ1-1	.	TGTGCCAGCAGCCTGGACTCGAACACTGAAGCTTTCTTT	CASSLDSNTEAFF
TRBV7-9	.	TRBJ2-3	TRBD1	TGTGCCAGCAGCGTTCGACAGGGGGCCGGCACAGATACGCAGTATTTT	CASSVRQGAGTDTQYF
TRBV18	.	TRBJ1-5	.	TGTGCCAGCTCACAACAGGGCTACAGCAATCAGCCCCAGCATTTT	CASSQQGYSNQPQHF
TRBV28	.	TRBJ1-1	.	TGTGCCAGCAGTTTGGCGGCCAGTCCTGAAGCTTTCTTT	CASSLAASPEAFF
TRBV29-1	.	TRBJ1-1	TRBD1	TGCAGCGCAGGGACAGACAACACTGAAGCTTTCTTT	CSAGTDNTEAFF
TRBV20-1	.	TRBJ1-1	TRBD1	TGCAGTGCTGAGGGGGCCGCTGAAGCTTTCTTT	CSAEGAAEAFF
TRBV11-2	.	TRBJ1-2	.	TGTGCCAGCAGCTTAAAAACGCGCTTCCAGTCCGGGGACTATGGCTACACCTTC	CASSLKTRFQSGDYGYTF
TRBV29-1	.	TRBJ2-3	TRBD2	TGCAGCGTGGACGGGACTAGCGGTACAGATACGCAGTATTTT	CSVDGTSGTDTQYF
TRBV5-6	.	TRBJ2-6	.	TGTGCCAGCAGCATCAGGAGCTCTGGGGCCAACGTCCCGACTTTC	CASSIRSSGANVPTF
TRBV25-1	.	TRBJ2-3	TRBD1	TGTGCCAGCAGTGAATGGGACAGGGGTGTGGGCACAGATACGCAGTATTTT	CASSEWDRGVGTDTQYF
TRBV30	.	TRBJ2-2	.	TGTGCCTGGAGTAACAACCGTCGCACCGGGGAGCTGTTTTTT	CAWSNNRRTGELFF